These 3 T cell receptor beta chains came from one sample sequenced in a study of human T cells and chemical hapten exposure. The time point denotes: patch test 3, about 24 weeks after DPC sensitization. Treatment in this sample: therapeutic diphenylcyclopropenone sensitization with weekly scalp DPC. Via MiXCR, TCRdb re-called the RACE reads, giving one row per CDR3 protein. The profile shows approximately 30,000 distinct CDR3 sequences, about 5.6% of them singletons. Specimen: whole blood, collected in connection with sensitization to the hapten diphenylcyclopropenone (DPC). These receptors came from a man between 25 and 39 years old with alopecia areata. Some clones in this sample may be carry-over from other donors' samples.

This clonotype has ten or more counts. The chain recombines TRBV7-3 with TRBJ2-5; TRBD1 matches 9 bases. Germline V gives CDR1 SGHTA, CDR2 FQGTGA. V was pared by 5 bases and J by 0 bases, with 10 bases of the junction left unmatched. CDR3 length: 17 residues. The CDR3 protein is CASSPVRTGDNQETQYF. The CDR3 DNA sequence: TGTGCCAGCAGCCCAGTGCGGACAGGGGATAACCAAGAGACCCAGTACTTC.

This clonotype was found many times. This chain uses TRBV12-3 or TRBV12-4 with TRBJ1-2; tentative D call: TRBD1 (5 bases). V gave up 3 bases and J gave up 2 bases, with 7 bases separating them. The CDR3 covers 13 residues. This CDR3 reads CASSFQGNYGYTF. The CDR3 nucleotides are TGTGCCAGCAGTTTCCAGGGAAACTATGGCTACACCTTC.

This clonotype has a count of ten or more. The J gene is TRBJ2-2, the V gene TRBV30; perhaps TRBD2 as D (6 bases). The germline V gene has CDR1 GTSNPN and CDR2 SVGIG (reference sequence). V lost 4 bases and J 6 bases, leaving 12 bases between the germline ends. The CDR3 runs to 13 residues. The CDR3 spells CAWTPPGAGELFF. The CDR3 nucleotides read TGTGCCTGGACCCCCCCGGGAGCCGGGGAGCTGTTTTTT.